The entry below gives a single TCR beta chain sequence along with its context. Generated by immunoSEQ multiplex PCR, the TCRdb table keeps only in-frame clones and is missing some. The sample lists just over 30,000 clones; around 94% were seen once. CDR3 length: 15 amino acids. Trimming pared 0 bases from V and 3 bases from J, leaving 10 bases between. CDR1 and CDR2 (germline): PRHDT, FYEKMQ (reference sequence). This entry belongs to a study of control samples from healthy donors and cancer patients. The clonotype was recovered from a man aged 55-75 years in good health. The sample comprised blood. This chain connects TRBV13 to TRBJ2-3; D remains unclear. CDR3 nucleotides: TGTGCCAGCAGCTTAGGGGGCAGGCAAACAGATACGCAGTATTTT. This codes for CASSLGGRQTDTQYF.